These T cell receptor beta chains were read from a single sample in a study of T cell repertoires in cytomegalovirus infection. TCRdb reprocessed the reads with MiXCR, giving one entry per CDR3 protein. The top ten clones hold approximately 8% of a sample with 630,000 or so distinct CDR3 sequences, approximately 25% of them seen once. Sequencing used CD8+ T cells from PBMCs. These receptors came from a human donor in good health (CMV status not recorded). Some clones in this sample may be carry-over from other donors' samples. The CDR3 runs from the conserved cysteine through the conserved F or W. Each record gives: D gene, clone size, J gene, V gene, CDR3 DNA, CDR3 protein. A D gene is named only where the DNA matches it firmly. The size of a clone is reported for some rows only, either as once, few or many, or as a class for expanded clones.

>TRBD1|-|TRBJ2-3|TRBV4-1
TGCGCCAGCAGCCTCAGGGGGCGCCTGACAGATACGCAGTATTTT
CASSLRGRLTDTQYF
>-|once|TRBJ2-5|TRBV7-7
TGTGCTAGCAGCTTTAGGGTTAAGGGGGAGACCCAGTACTTC
CASSFRVKGETQYF
>-|-|TRBJ1-2|TRBV7-6
TGTGCCTGCAGCTTAACGACATTCGAGGGCTACACCTTC
CACSLTTFEGYTF
>-|-|TRBJ1-4|TRBV5-6
TGCGCCAGCAGCTTGGTTGCAGGGGTGGAAGAAAAACTGTTTTTT
CASSLVAGVEEKLFF
>TRBD1|few|TRBJ2-1|TRBV7-9
TGTGCCAGCAGCCAGGGACAGAGGGTTCTATATGAGCAGTTCTTC
CASSQGQRVLYEQFF
>-|-|TRBJ2-5|TRBV27
TGTGCCAGCAGTTCGGGGGGCGAAATGCAGTACTTC
CASSSGGEMQYF
>-|few|TRBJ2-5|TRBV6-6
TGTGCCAGCAGTTACTTTGGGGGCCTGCACCAAGAGACCCAGTACTTC
CASSYFGGLHQETQYF
>-|-|TRBJ1-5|TRBV28
TGTGCCAGCAGTTTATTTCAGGGTCCATTGGATAGCAATCAGCCCCAGCATTTT
CASSLFQGPLDSNQPQHF
>-|few|TRBJ1-3|TRBV6-6
TGTGCCAGCAGTTACTCGCGGGGGCCTCTCTCTGGAAACACCATATATTTT
CASSYSRGPLSGNTIYF
>-|many|TRBJ1-5|TRBV7-9
TGTGCCAGCAGCTTAGGTGGAAATAGCAATCAGCCCCAGCATTTT
CASSLGGNSNQPQHF
>-|few|TRBJ2-2|TRBV4-3
TGCGCCAGCAGCCAAGAACAGGGTGACACCGGGGAGCTGTTTTTT
CASSQEQGDTGELFF
>-|few|TRBJ1-5|TRBV7-9
TGTGCCAGCAGCTCCACCGGGGGCCCCCAAGAGCCCCAGCATTTT
CASSSTGGPQEPQHF
>-|few|TRBJ2-1|TRBV6-2/TRBV6-3
TGTGCCAGCAGTTACGGGCCTGAGCAGTTCTTC
CASSYGPEQFF
>TRBD2|many|TRBJ2-3|TRBV7-2
TGTGCCAGCAGCACCCGACTAGCGGTTAGCACAGATACGCAGTATTTT
CASSTRLAVSTDTQYF
>-|few|TRBJ2-2|TRBV12-3/TRBV12-4
TGTGCCAGCAGTTTGACCGGACAGCCCGGGGAGCTGTTTTTT
CASSLTGQPGELFF
>-|many|TRBJ1-6|TRBV4-1
TGCGCCAGCAGCGTAGGGGGTTCACCCCTCCACTTT
CASSVGGSPLHF
>TRBD2|few|TRBJ2-2|TRBV27
TGTGCCAGCACTCCAGCGGGGGGGCGGACCGGGGAGCTGTTTTTT
CASTPAGGRTGELFF
>-|many|TRBJ2-4|TRBV7-2
TGTGCCAGCAGCTGGATCCCTCCCCCCGGGAACATTCAGTACTTC
CASSWIPPPGNIQYF
>-|-|TRBJ2-3|TRBV15
TGTGCCACCAGCCTGGACGGCAAAAGCACAGATACGCAGTATTTT
CATSLDGKSTDTQYF
>-|many|TRBJ1-5|TRBV7-9
TGTGCCAGCAGCTTAGGAGGGTTTCAGCCCCAGCATTTT
CASSLGGFQPQHF
>-|few|TRBJ2-2|TRBV12-3/TRBV12-4
TGTGCCAGCAGTTTAGATGGGGTATACACCGGGGAGCTGTTTTTT
CASSLDGVYTGELFF
>-|-|TRBJ2-7|TRBV29-1
TGCAGCGTTGGAGGGGCGCCTATCGAGCAGTACTTC
CSVGGAPIEQYF
>TRBD2|-|TRBJ2-1|TRBV6-2/TRBV6-3
TGTGCCAGCAGTCCTTTCCTAGCGGGGGCGGGGAATGAGCAGTTCTTC
CASSPFLAGAGNEQFF
>-|few|TRBJ2-5|TRBV10-3
TGTGCCATCAGTGAGGGCCAGCCACCGGGAGAGACCCAGTACTTC
CAISEGQPPGETQYF
>-|few|TRBJ2-2|TRBV20-1
TGCAGTGCTAGGGTTAGAGTATCAGGCGCGAACACCGGGGAGCTGTTTTTT
CSARVRVSGANTGELFF
>-|-|TRBJ2-7|TRBV7-6
TGTGCCAGCAGCTCGTGGATAGGGAAACCAGGCGAGCAGTACTTC
CASSSWIGKPGEQYF
>-|-|TRBJ1-1|TRBV12-3/TRBV12-4
TGTGCCAGCAGCCCGCTGGGGACGCGTGACACTGAAGCTTTCTTT
CASSPLGTRDTEAFF
>TRBD1|many|TRBJ1-1|TRBV7-6
TGTGCCAGCAGCCCCGGACAGGCTAACACTGAAGCTTTCTTT
CASSPGQANTEAFF
>-|-|TRBJ1-5|TRBV6-5
TGTGCCAGCAGTTACTCGGGGAGCGGCAATCAGCCCCAGCATTTT
CASSYSGSGNQPQHF